Listed here is a single T cell receptor (beta chain). Its antigen is not known. V lost 2 bases and J 1 base, leaving 19 bases between the germline ends. CDR3 length: 18 amino acids. Germline V gene lookup returns CDR1 SEHNR and CDR2 FQNEAQ (reference sequence). Libraries were prepared by immunoSEQ multiplex PCR; TCRdb keeps only in-frame clonotypes and omits some of them. Of about 78,000 clones detected, around 96% appear once; the ten largest clones hold 0.025% to 0.04%. The data were obtained in a study of human thymus T cells. Study results and caveats: Reports from related research described highly overlapping thymic repertoires among unrelated individuals. Repertoires from thymus and blood appeared to show biased V and J gene usage.

Resections removed during corrective heart surgery provided the thymus tissue used. The rearrangement links TRBV7-9 to TRBJ2-3, with a possible D match to TRBD2 (5 bases). The sequence came from a boy under two years old with a congenital heart defect but otherwise immunologically healthy. Sequencing was carried out using thymus tissue. The CDR3 nucleotides are TGTGCCAGCAGCTTAAGGTCTAGCCGGGCGGGCGGCACAGATACGCAGTATTTT. It codes for CASSLRSSRAGGTDTQYF.